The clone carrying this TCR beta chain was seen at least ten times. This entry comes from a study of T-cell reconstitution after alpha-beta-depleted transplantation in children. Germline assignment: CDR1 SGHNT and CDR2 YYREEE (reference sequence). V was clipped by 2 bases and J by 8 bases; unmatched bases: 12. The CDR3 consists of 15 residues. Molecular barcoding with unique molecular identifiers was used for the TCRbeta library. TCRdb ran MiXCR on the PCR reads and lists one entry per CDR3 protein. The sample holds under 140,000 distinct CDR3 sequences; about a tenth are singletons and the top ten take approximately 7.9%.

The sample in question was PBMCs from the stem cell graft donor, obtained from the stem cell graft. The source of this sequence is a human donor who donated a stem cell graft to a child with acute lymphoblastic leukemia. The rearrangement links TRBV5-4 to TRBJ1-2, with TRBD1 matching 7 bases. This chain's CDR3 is CASSLPQGPVKGYTF. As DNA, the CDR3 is TGTGCCAGCAGCTTACCACAGGGGCCCGTGAAGGGCTACACCTTC.